A selection of T cell receptor beta chains follows, all from one sample in a study of blood T cell repertoires in COVID-19. Assay: immunoSEQ multiplex PCR; the TCRdb copy retains only in-frame clones and omits some. This table has 180,000 or so clones, roughly 73% appearing once. Sequences were obtained from peripheral blood. All receptors derive from a woman aged 80 or older with active or convalescent COVID-19. Both conserved end residues are part of each CDR3. A D gene is named only where the DNA matches it firmly. Only some rows state a clone size, as once, few, many or a class for expanded clones.

V	J	D	size	DNA	CDR3
TRBV19	TRBJ1-1	.	.	TGTGCCAGTAGTATTTTCTCCCTGAACACTGAAGCTTTCTTT	CASSIFSLNTEAFF
TRBV5-6	TRBJ1-6	.	.	TGTGCCAGCAGCTTCTCAACAAATTCACCCCTCCACTTT	CASSFSTNSPLHF
TRBV6-5	TRBJ1-4	.	.	TGTGCCAGCAGTTCACGGGATTTTAATGAAAAACTGTTTTTT	CASSSRDFNEKLFF
TRBV5-1	TRBJ1-1	.	few	TGCGCCAGCAGCTTGGTGGGAAGGGGGACTGAAGCTTTCTTT	CASSLVGRGTEAFF
TRBV6-5	TRBJ1-2	.	.	TGTGCCAGCAGTTGGAAAGACAGGAGCTATGGCTACACCTTC	CASSWKDRSYGYTF
TRBV5-1	TRBJ1-4	.	.	TGCGCCAGCAGCTTGGGGTTGGGCGAAAAACTGTTTTTT	CASSLGLGEKLFF
TRBV5-5	TRBJ1-2	.	.	TGTGCCAGCAGCGTCCAGTATGGCTACACCTTC	CASSVQYGYTF
TRBV5-5	TRBJ1-4	TRBD1	.	TGTGCCAGCAGCTCGACAGGGTTAATTAATGAAAAACTGTTTTTT	CASSSTGLINEKLFF
TRBV3-1/TRBV3-2	TRBJ2-7	TRBD2	.	TGTGCCAGCAGCTCTCGGAGGGGAGGGACGCAGTACTTC	CASSSRRGGTQYF
TRBV6-2/TRBV6-3	TRBJ2-1	.	few	TGTGCCAGCAGTGCCATAGGGAGAGGTGAGCAGTTCTTC	CASSAIGRGEQFF
TRBV3-1/TRBV3-2	TRBJ2-2	.	.	TGTGCCAGCAGCCGACTGGGTGCCGGGGAGCTGTTTTTT	CASSRLGAGELFF
TRBV10-3	TRBJ1-1	TRBD1	.	TGTGCCATCAGTGAGAACGGACAGGGGGCTGAAGCTTTCTTT	CAISENGQGAEAFF
TRBV5-6	TRBJ2-7	TRBD1	few	TGTGCCAGCATCACATACCGGACAGGGCCTTCCTACGAGCAGTACTTC	CASITYRTGPSYEQYF
TRBV19	TRBJ1-2	TRBD1	.	TGTGCCAGTAGTATGGGACAGCCGCGGATCTATGGCTACACCTTC	CASSMGQPRIYGYTF
TRBV19	TRBJ1-2	.	.	TGTGCCAGTAGCGTAGCAGAGAATGGCTATGGCTACACCTTC	CASSVAENGYGYTF
TRBV5-1	TRBJ2-7	.	.	TGCGCCAGCGCCCCGGGACTCGCGGGGTACGAGCAGTACTTC	CASAPGLAGYEQYF
TRBV18	TRBJ2-1	TRBD2	.	TGTGCCAGCTCACCGCCTGGGCTAGCGGTATACAATGAGCAGTTCTTC	CASSPPGLAVYNEQFF
TRBV6-1	TRBJ2-4	TRBD1	.	TGTGCCAGCAGTGAGGGACAGGGGGGGTACATTCAGTACTTC	CASSEGQGGYIQYF
TRBV6-5	TRBJ1-3	.	.	TGTGCCACGACAGTTTCTCCTGGAAACACCATATATTTT	CATTVSPGNTIYF
TRBV2	TRBJ1-2	TRBD1	.	TGTGCCAGCAGTGAAGTGACAGGGTACGGTGGCTACACCTTC	CASSEVTGYGGYTF
TRBV9	TRBJ1-3	.	.	TGTGCCAGCAGCGTAGGAACGAGGCGAGGAAACACCATATATTTT	CASSVGTRRGNTIYF
TRBV9	TRBJ2-1	.	.	TGTGCCAGCAGCGTAGCCGGTCCCGGCTACAATGAGCAGTTCTTC	CASSVAGPGYNEQFF
TRBV9	TRBJ2-1	TRBD2	.	TGTGCCAGCAGCGTAGTCCCGGGGGGATCCTACAATGAGCAGTTCTTC	CASSVVPGGSYNEQFF
TRBV6-1	TRBJ2-7	.	.	TGTGCCAGCAGTGAACTCGAGCAGTACTTC	CASSELEQYF
TRBV7-2	TRBJ2-5	.	.	TGTGCCAGCAGCTTAAACGGCAGGGGCCAAGAGACCCAGTACTTC	CASSLNGRGQETQYF
TRBV7-8	TRBJ2-5	TRBD1	.	TGTGCCAGCAGCTCCCAAAGAGGGGGCGGAGAGACCCAGTACTTC	CASSSQRGGGETQYF
TRBV5-6	TRBJ1-3	.	.	TGTGCCAGCAGCCTGGGACCTGGGCTTACTGGAAACACCATATATTTT	CASSLGPGLTGNTIYF
TRBV6-5	TRBJ1-4	.	once	TGTGCCAGCAGTTTGCGGTTGGTGCCACTCGGGGAAAAACTGTTTTTT	CASSLRLVPLGEKLFF
TRBV28	TRBJ1-2	TRBD1	once	TGTGCCAGCAGTCCCGGCGGGACAGGGGGACCCGGCTACACCTTC	CASSPGGTGGPGYTF
TRBV6-2/TRBV6-3	TRBJ1-1	TRBD1	.	TGTGCCAGCAGTTACCAGACTATCGACAGGGAGGACACTGAAGCTTTCTTT	CASSYQTIDREDTEAFF
TRBV19	TRBJ1-4	.	.	TGTGCCAGTAGGAACTCATTATCGGAAAAACTGTTTTTT	CASRNSLSEKLFF
TRBV5-1	TRBJ1-6	TRBD1	.	TGCGCCAGCAGCGCGGACAGGGGAGACTCCTATAATTCACCCCTCCACTTT	CASSADRGDSYNSPLHF
TRBV3-1/TRBV3-2	TRBJ1-2	.	.	TGTGCCAGCAGCCGCGACTTACTAAACAACTATGGCTACACCTTC	CASSRDLLNNYGYTF
TRBV5-4	TRBJ2-4	.	many	TGTGCCAGCAGCGGAGGTAAAAACATTCAGTACTTC	CASSGGKNIQYF
TRBV3-1/TRBV3-2	TRBJ1-1	.	.	TGTGCCAGCAGCCAACTACGCCACACTGAAGCTTTCTTT	CASSQLRHTEAFF
TRBV7-2	TRBJ1-1	TRBD1	few	TGTGCCAGCAGCATAGACAGGGCGAACACTGAAGCTTTCTTT	CASSIDRANTEAFF
TRBV7-9	TRBJ1-4	.	few	TGTGCCAGCAGCCCCCTGGGGGGGAATGAAAAACTGTTTTTT	CASSPLGGNEKLFF
TRBV5-6	TRBJ1-3	.	.	TGTGCCAGCAGCTTGACAGGGTCGCTCTCTGGAAACACCATATATTTT	CASSLTGSLSGNTIYF
TRBV7-2	TRBJ1-4	.	.	TGTGCCAGCAGCTTAGGTCCGGAGGATGAAAAACTGTTTTTT	CASSLGPEDEKLFF
TRBV5-4	TRBJ2-7	TRBD1	few	TGTGCCAGCAGCTATCCGGGACAGGGAATCTACGAGCAGTACTTC	CASSYPGQGIYEQYF
TRBV3-1/TRBV3-2	TRBJ2-3	.	.	TGTGCCAGCTCCCGATCTAGACTCGATACGCAGTATTTT	CASSRSRLDTQYF
TRBV6-6	TRBJ1-1	.	.	TGTGCCAGCAGTTTGAGGGCCACTGAAGCTTTCTTT	CASSLRATEAFF
TRBV4-2	TRBJ2-1	.	few	TGTGCCAGCAGCCGCGGTTCCTACAATGAGCAGTTCTTC	CASSRGSYNEQFF
TRBV7-2	TRBJ1-1	.	few	TGTGCCAGCAGCTTCAGCTCCGGGATCTATAATCCTATGAACACTGAAGCTTTCTTT	CASSFSSGIYNPMNTEAFF
TRBV10-3	TRBJ2-1	TRBD1	.	TGTGCCATCAGTGAAGTCAGGGGGCCTTTCAATGAGCAGTTCTTC	CAISEVRGPFNEQFF
TRBV9	TRBJ1-4	.	.	TGTGCCAGCAGCGTACAGGGAGGTAATGAAAAACTGTTTTTT	CASSVQGGNEKLFF
TRBV3-1/TRBV3-2	TRBJ2-1	TRBD1	.	TGTGCCAGCAAAGCAATGGGACAGGGGGCGCCGGACTCCTACAATGAGCAGTTCTTC	CASKAMGQGAPDSYNEQFF
TRBV18	TRBJ2-5	TRBD2	.	TGTGCCAGCTCAACCCCTAGCGGGGGGAACCAAGAGACCCAGTACTTC	CASSTPSGGNQETQYF
TRBV5-1	TRBJ2-1	TRBD1	.	TGCGCCAGCAGCCTCACGGGACAGGAGGGGCATGAGCAGTTCTTC	CASSLTGQEGHEQFF
TRBV9	TRBJ2-7	.	once	TGTGCCAGCAGCCCAACCCAGGGTATCGGGTACGAGCAGTACTTC	CASSPTQGIGYEQYF
TRBV28	TRBJ1-2	.	.	TGTGCCAGTCAAAAAGGGGGGGGCTATGGCTACACCTTC	CASQKGGGYGYTF
TRBV29-1	TRBJ2-2	.	.	TGCAGCGTTGGGGCGACAGCATCGGCAGGGGAGCTGTTTTTT	CSVGATASAGELFF
TRBV28	TRBJ1-1	TRBD1	.	TGTGCCAGCAGTCCTTTACAGGGGGCAACTGAAGCTTTCTTT	CASSPLQGATEAFF
TRBV25-1	TRBJ1-4	.	.	TGTGCCAGCAGTGAATACACAGGTCCTAATGAAAAACTGTTTTTT	CASSEYTGPNEKLFF
TRBV9	TRBJ2-1	TRBD2	.	TGTGCCAGCAGCGTAGGGACGGGGGGATTTGGGCAGTTCTTC	CASSVGTGGFGQFF
TRBV19	TRBJ2-3	.	.	TGTGCCAGTAGTATAACGCCCCATAGGGGGACGCAGTATTTT	CASSITPHRGTQYF
TRBV6-1	TRBJ2-2	.	.	TGTGCCAGCAGTGAAGTTCTGAGCGGCCGGGAGCTGTTTTTT	CASSEVLSGRELFF